This TCR beta chain came from a study of patients and donors after allogeneic stem cell transplantation. This clonotype is deemed medium-sized. Each CDR3 protein is one row after TCRdb ran MiXCR on the RT-PCR reads. The data show 2,000 to 3,000 distinct CDR3 sequences, with 3% to 4.5% seen just once and 36% held by the top ten. CDR3 size: 17 residues. Germline values: CDR1 SGHAT, CDR2 FQNNGV. The germline V and J ends were trimmed by 5 bases and 1 base, with 20 bases remaining between them. This TCR derives from a human donor who was either an allogeneic HSCT recipient or a stem cell or donor lymphocyte infusion donor (not recorded which). It is not recorded whose cells these are; they may come from a transplant donor. The sequencing sample was made of blood, either unsorted or a sorted T cell fraction (not recorded which). This chain uses TRBV11-2 with TRBJ1-2; D might be TRBD1 (5 bases). CDR3: CASSLMLEGPRNYGYTF. The CDR3 nucleotides read TGTGCCAGCAGCCTAATGCTCGAGGGGCCTCGTAACTATGGCTACACCTTC.